This T cell receptor beta chain was identified in a study of T cells in Graves' hyperthyroidism and ophthalmopathy. Study-wide background: Peripheral blood was drawn at first diagnosis, prior to all treatment.

Lactation, pregnancy, other autoimmune disease or uncontrolled infection led to exclusion of patients. The CDR3 consists of 14 residues. CDR1 is MNHEY and CDR2 is SVGEGT in the germline V gene. V shed 4 bases and J shed 4 bases, with 13 bases lying between them. This clonotype occurred many times. Its antigen remains unidentified. Study results and limitations: Most thyroid clonotypes expanded above 0.001 were also detected in blood.

Amplification targeted TCR beta CDR3 regions from RNA transcripts. Primed by the HTBI set, a first-round RT-PCR was run on the TCR CDR3. TCRdb reprocessed the multiplex PCR reads via MiXCR and lists one record per CDR3 protein. The table has around 55,000 distinct CDR3 sequences, roughly half seen once; the top ten hold about a tenth. What was sequenced was blood. The TCR sequence derives from a woman aged 50 to 60 with Graves' ophthalmopathy. The J gene is TRBJ1-1, the V gene TRBV6-2 or TRBV6-3; D remains unclear. The CDR3 reads CASSSAGLVTEAFF. In DNA, the CDR3 is TGTGCCAGCAGTTCCGCAGGATTGGTCACTGAAGCTTTCTTT.